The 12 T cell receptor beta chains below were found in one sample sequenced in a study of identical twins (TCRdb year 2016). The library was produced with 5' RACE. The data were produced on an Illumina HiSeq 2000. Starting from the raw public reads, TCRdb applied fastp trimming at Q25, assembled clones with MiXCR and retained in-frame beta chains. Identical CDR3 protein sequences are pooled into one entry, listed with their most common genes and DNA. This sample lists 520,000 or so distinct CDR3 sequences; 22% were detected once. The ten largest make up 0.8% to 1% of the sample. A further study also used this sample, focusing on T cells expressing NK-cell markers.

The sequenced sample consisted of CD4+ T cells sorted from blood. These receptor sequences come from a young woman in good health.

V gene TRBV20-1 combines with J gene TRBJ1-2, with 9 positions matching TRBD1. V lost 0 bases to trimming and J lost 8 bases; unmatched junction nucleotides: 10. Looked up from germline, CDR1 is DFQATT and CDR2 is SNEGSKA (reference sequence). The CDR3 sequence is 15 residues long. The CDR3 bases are TGCAGTGCTAGAGATCGTTGGGGACAGGGCTTCGGCTACACCTTC. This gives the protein CSARDRWGQGFGYTF.

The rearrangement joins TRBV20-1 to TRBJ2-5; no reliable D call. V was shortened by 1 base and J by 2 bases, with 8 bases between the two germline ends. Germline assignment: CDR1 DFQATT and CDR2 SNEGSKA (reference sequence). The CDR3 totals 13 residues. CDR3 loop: CSARVGSQETQYF. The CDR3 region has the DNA TGCAGTGCTAGAGTAGGCAGTCAAGAGACCCAGTACTTC.

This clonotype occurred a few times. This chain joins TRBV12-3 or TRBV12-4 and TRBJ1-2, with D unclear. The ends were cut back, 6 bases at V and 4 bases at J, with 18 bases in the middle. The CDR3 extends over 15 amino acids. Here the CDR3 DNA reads TGTGCCAGCAGCCCGCCCCCCTTAAGGACCTATGGCTACACCTTC. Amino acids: CASSPPPLRTYGYTF.

The CDR3, as DNA: TGTGCCCTTGATGGCTACACCTTC. Translating it yields CALDGYTF. This chain uses TRBV30 with TRBJ1-2; no definite D call. Trimming removed 8 bases from V and 6 bases from J, with 4 bases in between. The germline gives CDR1 GTSNPN, CDR2 SVGIG (reference sequence). This CDR3 region has 8 residues.

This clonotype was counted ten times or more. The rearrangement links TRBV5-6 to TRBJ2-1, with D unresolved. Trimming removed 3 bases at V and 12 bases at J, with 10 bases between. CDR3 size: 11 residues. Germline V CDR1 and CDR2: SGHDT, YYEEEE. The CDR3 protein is CASSSSVRQFF. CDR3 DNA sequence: TGTGCCAGCAGCTCCAGTGTTCGGCAGTTCTTC.

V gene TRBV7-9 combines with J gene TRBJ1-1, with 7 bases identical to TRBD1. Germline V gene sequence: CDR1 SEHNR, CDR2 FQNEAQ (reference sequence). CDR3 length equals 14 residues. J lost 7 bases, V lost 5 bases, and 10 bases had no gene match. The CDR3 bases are TGTGCCAGCAGCCCAATCACAGGGGAGGTTGAAGCTTTCTTT. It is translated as CASSPITGEVEAFF.

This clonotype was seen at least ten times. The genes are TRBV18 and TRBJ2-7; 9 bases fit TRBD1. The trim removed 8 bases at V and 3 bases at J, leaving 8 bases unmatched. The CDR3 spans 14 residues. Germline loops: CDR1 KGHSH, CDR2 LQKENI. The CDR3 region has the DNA TGTGCCAGCAGCCCCGGGACAGGGTTCTACGAGCAGTACTTC. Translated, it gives CASSPGTGFYEQYF.

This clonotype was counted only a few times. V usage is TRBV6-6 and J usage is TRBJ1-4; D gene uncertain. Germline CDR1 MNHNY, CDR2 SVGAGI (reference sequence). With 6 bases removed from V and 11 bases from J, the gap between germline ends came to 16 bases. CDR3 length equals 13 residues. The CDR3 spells CASRQVVVGKLFF. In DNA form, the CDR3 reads TGTGCCAGCAGACAAGTAGTAGTCGGGAAACTGTTTTTT.

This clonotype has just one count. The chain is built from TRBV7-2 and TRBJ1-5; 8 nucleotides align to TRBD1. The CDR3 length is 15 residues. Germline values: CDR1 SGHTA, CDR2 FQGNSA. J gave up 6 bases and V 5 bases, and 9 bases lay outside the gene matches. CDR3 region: CASSPDRGGVQPQHF. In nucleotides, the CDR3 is TGTGCCAGCAGCCCCGACAGGGGAGGGGTTCAGCCCCAGCATTTT. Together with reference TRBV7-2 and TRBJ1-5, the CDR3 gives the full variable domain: GAGVSQSPSNKVTEKGKDVELRCDPISGHTALYWYRQSLGQGLEFLIYFQGNSAPDKSGLPSDRFSAERTGGSVSTLTIQRTQQEDSAVYLCASSPDRGGVQPQHFGDGTRLSIL.

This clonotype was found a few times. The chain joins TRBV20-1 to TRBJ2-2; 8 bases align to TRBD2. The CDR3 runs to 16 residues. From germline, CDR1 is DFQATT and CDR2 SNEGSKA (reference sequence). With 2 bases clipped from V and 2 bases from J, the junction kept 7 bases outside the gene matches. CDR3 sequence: CSARPSGLENTGELFF. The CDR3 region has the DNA TGCAGTGCTAGACCCTCGGGACTAGAAAACACCGGGGAGCTGTTTTTT.

The CDR3 DNA reads TGCAGTGCTAGAGATCAGGTTGTCTACGAGACCCAGTACTTC. Amino acids: CSARDQVVYETQYF. The V call is TRBV20-1, the J call TRBJ2-5; D unresolved. V lost 0 bases and J 5 bases, leaving 13 bases between the germline ends. This CDR3 comprises 14 residues. The germline V gene encodes CDR1 DFQATT and CDR2 SNEGSKA (reference sequence).

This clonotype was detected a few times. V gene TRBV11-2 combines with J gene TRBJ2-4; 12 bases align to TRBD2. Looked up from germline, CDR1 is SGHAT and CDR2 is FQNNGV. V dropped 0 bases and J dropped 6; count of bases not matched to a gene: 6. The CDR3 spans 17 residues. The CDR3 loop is CASSLELAGGGLNIQYF. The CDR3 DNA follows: TGTGCCAGCAGCTTAGAACTAGCGGGAGGAGGGTTAAACATTCAGTACTTC.